The rows below give T cell receptor beta chains drawn from one sample of a study of PD-1 blockade in mismatch repair-deficient tumors. Profiling relied on immunoSEQ multiplex PCR, and the TCRdb table lists in-frame clones only, not all of them. Altogether approximately 130,000 clones are present, more than 85% being singletons, with the ten largest covering 13%. Sequencing used peripheral blood, obtained 44 weeks after starting pembrolizumab. These receptors all come from an adult with mismatch repair-deficient cancer. CDR3s include the opening cysteine and the closing phenylalanine or tryptophan. A D gene is named only where the DNA matches it firmly. Only part of the rows carry a size: once, few, many, or a class if the clone is expanded.

D,J,V,size,DNA,CDR3
NA,TRBJ1-3,TRBV11-3,NA,TGTGCCAGCAGCGGTACAGGAACTTGGTTCTCTGGATCCTCTGGAAACACCATATATTTT,CASSGTGTWFSGSSGNTIYF
NA,TRBJ1-2,TRBV19,once,TGTGCCAGTAGCCCAAGACATGCTCCGGGGCTCTATGGCTACACCTTC,CASSPRHAPGLYGYTF
NA,TRBJ1-2,TRBV27,NA,TGTGCCAGCAGTCCCAAAAGGTGGGGGGACTATGGCTACACCTTC,CASSPKRWGDYGYTF
NA,TRBJ2-5,TRBV5-1,NA,TGCGCCAGCAGCGGAAACAGGGCTGAGACCCAGTACTTC,CASSGNRAETQYF
NA,TRBJ1-3,TRBV23-1,NA,TGCGCCAGCTATGATCCGGGACGGAAAAACACCATATATTTT,CASYDPGRKNTIYF
TRBD2,TRBJ2-5,TRBV30,NA,TGTGCCTGGAGCGGGGGACTAGCGGGAGTAGAGACCCAGTACTTC,CAWSGGLAGVETQYF
NA,TRBJ2-1,TRBV27,NA,TGTGCCAGCAGTTTTCGCCAGGGGACCTCCGCTGAGCAGTTCTTC,CASSFRQGTSAEQFF
NA,TRBJ2-3,TRBV6-6,NA,TGTGCCAGCAGTTATGTGGCAGGGGACACAGATACGCAGTATTTT,CASSYVAGDTDTQYF
NA,TRBJ1-3,TRBV9,NA,TGTGCCAGCAGCGACGGGACAAGAAGTGGAAACACCATATATTTT,CASSDGTRSGNTIYF
TRBD1,TRBJ2-1,TRBV6-1,once,TGTGCCAGCAGTTCTAGACAGGGATGGCATGAGCAGTTCTTC,CASSSRQGWHEQFF
NA,TRBJ1-4,TRBV25-1,NA,TGTGCCAGCAGTGAAATGGGGGAGAATGAAAAACTGTTTTTT,CASSEMGENEKLFF
TRBD2,TRBJ2-7,TRBV7-6,NA,TGTGCCAGCGCCGGGACAGGAACTAGCGGGAGGGTTTACGAGCAGTACTTC,CASAGTGTSGRVYEQYF
NA,TRBJ2-6,TRBV27,NA,TGTGCCAGCAGTCCGCTAGAGGGTACCGAGTCTGGGGCCAACGTCCTGACTTTC,CASSPLEGTESGANVLTF
NA,TRBJ1-1,TRBV7-6,NA,TGTGCCAGCAGCTCCCCCCTGGGGGAAGCTTTCTTT,CASSSPLGEAFF
NA,TRBJ1-2,TRBV5-1,NA,TGCGCCAGCAGCTTGGGTGTCTGGGGGACTAACTATGGCTACACCTTC,CASSLGVWGTNYGYTF
TRBD1,TRBJ2-3,TRBV6-5,once,TGTGCCAGCAATACCGCAGGGGGTACAGATACGCAGTATTTT,CASNTAGGTDTQYF
NA,TRBJ2-1,TRBV13,NA,TGTGCCAGCAGCTTGCGTGTGGATGAGCAGTTCTTC,CASSLRVDEQFF
NA,TRBJ2-3,TRBV5-4,once,TGTGCCAGCAGCTTGGAAGATTTTAGCGATACGCAGTATTTT,CASSLEDFSDTQYF
TRBD2,TRBJ2-7,TRBV10-2,NA,TGCGCCAGCAGTTCCTTCGTCGGGAGGGGGTTAAGCTCCTACGAGCAGTACTTC,CASSSFVGRGLSSYEQYF
NA,TRBJ2-7,TRBV7-9,few,TGTGCCAGCAGCTTAACGTCCTACGAGCAGTACTTC,CASSLTSYEQYF
NA,TRBJ1-2,TRBV5-6,NA,TGTGCCAGCAGCTTGGGGGCCCGCGGGGGCTACACCTTC,CASSLGARGGYTF
NA,TRBJ1-2,TRBV4-1,few,TGCGCCAGCAGCCACGCGGCATGGGGCAACTATGGCTACACCTTC,CASSHAAWGNYGYTF
TRBD2,TRBJ2-1,TRBV4-1,once,TGCGCCAGCAGCCAAGAGCCCAAACTAGCGGGAGTTGTTGAGCAGTTCTTC,CASSQEPKLAGVVEQFF
NA,TRBJ2-3,TRBV9,NA,TGTGCCAGCAGCGTATCTGGCGGGAGCACAGATACGCAGTATTTT,CASSVSGGSTDTQYF
TRBD1,TRBJ2-7,TRBV9,NA,TGTGCCAGCAGCGTCGGACAGGGGTTTTCCTACGAGCAGTACTTC,CASSVGQGFSYEQYF
NA,TRBJ2-5,TRBV27,NA,TGTGCCAGCAGTTTCCAGGCTCGGGAGACCCAGTACTTC,CASSFQARETQYF
NA,TRBJ2-7,TRBV6-1,once,TGTGCCAGCAGTTCTACTAGCCGGGACGAGCAGTACTTC,CASSSTSRDEQYF
TRBD2,TRBJ2-7,TRBV5-1,NA,TGCGCCAGCAGCCCCAGACTAGCGGGAGGCTTACGGGAGCAGTACTTC,CASSPRLAGGLREQYF
TRBD1,TRBJ1-2,TRBV27,NA,TGTGCCAGCAGTTACAGGGGGCACTATGGCTACACCTTC,CASSYRGHYGYTF
NA,TRBJ2-1,TRBV18,NA,TGTGCCAGCTCACCACAAGCGCCGCCGGGCAATGAGCAGTTCTTC,CASSPQAPPGNEQFF
NA,TRBJ2-7,TRBV4-1,NA,TGCGCCAGCAGCCAGCCAACTTCGGGACGTTCGACCTACGAGCAGTACTTC,CASSQPTSGRSTYEQYF
TRBD1,TRBJ2-5,TRBV5-1,NA,TGCGCCAGCAGCCTCCGACGGACAGGGAAGGAAGAGACCCAGTACTTC,CASSLRRTGKEETQYF
NA,TRBJ2-1,TRBV27,NA,TGTGCCAGCAGTTCTCCAGCTAGCAGCTCCTACAATGAGCAGTTCTTC,CASSSPASSSYNEQFF
NA,TRBJ1-5,TRBV6-4,NA,TGTGCCAGCAGTCCAGAGGGGGATCAGCCCCAGCATTTT,CASSPEGDQPQHF
TRBD1,TRBJ2-6,TRBV7-9,NA,TGTGCCAGCAGCTTAGCCGGGACAGGGGGCTCTGGGGCCAACGTCCTGACTTTC,CASSLAGTGGSGANVLTF
TRBD1,TRBJ1-1,TRBV5-1,NA,TGCGCCAGCAGCCTATACAGGGGGAACACTGAAGCTTTCTTT,CASSLYRGNTEAFF
NA,TRBJ2-5,TRBV5-1,NA,TGCGCCAGCAGCTTGTGGTTTGGACACGGTAAAGAGACCCAGTACTTC,CASSLWFGHGKETQYF
TRBD1,TRBJ1-1,TRBV11-2,NA,TGTGCCAGCAGCCCCGGGACAGGACGGTCGGTGAACACTGAAGCTTTCTTT,CASSPGTGRSVNTEAFF
TRBD1,TRBJ2-7,TRBV6-1,medium-sized,TGTGCCAGCAGTGAAGTGGGACAGGGGCTCTCCTACGAGCAGTACTTC,CASSEVGQGLSYEQYF
NA,TRBJ2-1,TRBV4-3,NA,TGCGCCAGCAGCCAAGATCAGGGGGGTGAGCAGTTCTTC,CASSQDQGGEQFF
NA,TRBJ2-2,TRBV11-2,NA,TGTGCCAGCAGCTTAAGCCCGACAGGCAAGAGGGCCGGGGAGCTGTTTTTT,CASSLSPTGKRAGELFF